These 10 T cell receptor beta chains were sequenced from one sample in a study of blood T cell repertoires in COVID-19. This table comes from immunoSEQ multiplex PCR, and its TCRdb copy is limited to in-frame clones, with some not included. The table includes about 240,000 clones, around 82% detected once. Material for sequencing was PBMCs or T cells enriched from blood (not recorded which). All receptors derive from a woman aged 40 to 50 who had been exposed to COVID-19.

This chain joins TRBV6-1 and TRBJ1-5, with a possible D match to TRBD1 (5 bases). This CDR3 comprises 15 residues. CDR1 MNHNS and CDR2 SASEGT come from the germline V gene. The V and J ends lost 1 base and 4 bases respectively, with 11 bases between them. The CDR3 region is CASSEGQLVNQPQHF. The CDR3 nucleotides read TGTGCCAGCAGTGAAGGACAGTTGGTTAATCAGCCCCAGCATTTT.

This clone was observed once. The rearrangement joins TRBV15 to TRBJ1-5, with 7 bases fitting TRBD1. The CDR3 loop spans 16 amino acids. Trimming removed 8 bases from V and 0 bases from J; junction bases left unmatched: 10. Germline assignment: CDR1 LNHNV and CDR2 YYDKDF (reference sequence). The CDR3 spells CATGLGQIYSNQPQHF. CDR3 bases: TGTGCCACCGGATTGGGACAGATTTATAGCAATCAGCCCCAGCATTTT.

The V and J genes are TRBV28 and TRBJ1-1, with TRBD1 as a possible D gene (6 bases). The CDR3 loop spans 13 amino acids. Trimming took off 5 bases at V and 0 bases at J, with 7 bases between the two ends. The germline V gene has CDR1 MDHEN and CDR2 SYDVKM. CDR3 nucleotides: TGTGCCAGCAGTGGACAGTTGAACACTGAAGCTTTCTTT. Residues: CASSGQLNTEAFF.

This sequence joins TRBV12-3 or TRBV12-4 and TRBJ2-1; D possibly corresponds to TRBD2 (5 bases). Between the trimmed V and J ends, which lost 5 bases and 8 bases, there was a span of 13 bases. There are 13 residues in the CDR3. The CDR3 spells CASSNSGGHEQFF. The CDR3 bases are TGTGCCAGCAGTAATAGTGGAGGCCATGAGCAGTTCTTC.

This chain links TRBV11-2 with TRBJ2-1, with D possibly being TRBD1 (6 bases). The CDR3 contains 12 residues. In germline, CDR1 is SGHAT, CDR2 FQNNGV. V dropped 5 bases and J dropped 10 bases, with 12 bases sitting between them. The CDR3 protein is CASSPEGVEQFF. The CDR3 DNA follows: TGTGCCAGCAGCCCCGAGGGGGTGGAGCAGTTCTTC. The complete variable domain, with remaining parts taken from reference TRBV11-2 and TRBJ2-1, reads EAGVAQSPRYKIIEKRQSVAFWCNPISGHATLYWYQQILGQGPKLLIQFQNNGVVDDSQLPKDRFSAERLKGVDSTLKIQPAKLEDSAVYLCASSPEGVEQFFGPGTRLTVL.

The CDR3 nucleotides read TGTGCCAGCAGCCAAGCTCCGGGGACCGGGGAGCTGTTTTTT. This encodes CASSQAPGTGELFF. The chain is built from TRBV3-1 (or the pseudogene TRBV3-2) and TRBJ2-2; D might be TRBD2 (5 bases). The CDR3 loop spans 14 amino acids. Germline loops: CDR1 LGHDT, CDR2 YNNKEL (reference sequence). V shed 1 base and J shed 5 bases, with 8 bases lying between them.

V is TRBV9 and J is TRBJ2-5, with 8 bases identical to TRBD2. The CDR3 consists of 16 residues. CDR1 and CDR2 from the germline V gene are SGDLS and YYNGEE. With V trimmed by 0 bases and J by 0 bases, 4 bases remained unmatched. The CDR3 reads CASSVGLASYQETQYF. CDR3 nucleotides: TGTGCCAGCAGCGTAGGACTAGCGAGTTACCAAGAGACCCAGTACTTC.

V gene TRBV4-1 combines with J gene TRBJ2-7; maybe TRBD1 (5 bases). Trimming removed 0 bases at V and 2 bases at J, with 14 bases between. The CDR3 consists of 16 residues. Germline lookup yields CDR1 MGHRA and CDR2 YSYEKL. This chain's CDR3 is CASSQDPGRVAYEQYF. CDR3 sequence (DNA): TGCGCCAGCAGCCAAGATCCTGGCAGGGTGGCCTACGAGCAGTACTTC.

Only a few counts were recorded for this clone. The chain is built from TRBV18 and TRBJ1-1; 7 nucleotides agree with TRBD1. Germline loops: CDR1 KGHSH, CDR2 LQKENI. This CDR3 region has 13 residues. V lost 2 bases and J lost 10; bases outside the gene matches: 7. CDR3 sequence: CASSPTGAEVAFF. The DNA of the CDR3 is TGTGCCAGCTCACCAACAGGGGCTGAGGTAGCTTTCTTT.

This chain joins TRBV27 and TRBJ1-2; D ambiguous. V lost 2 bases, J lost 6 bases, and 19 bases lay in between. The germline V gene has CDR1 MNHEY and CDR2 SMNVEV (reference sequence). This CDR3 is 16 amino acids long. The CDR3 DNA reads TGTGCCAGCAGTTTAGTAGCGGGTGGCAGCGCGGATGGCTACACCTTC. Residues: CASSLVAGGSADGYTF.